These 10 T cell receptor beta chains came from one sample sequenced in a study of cytomegalovirus exposure and HLA in healthy donors (TCRdb year 2017). Library prep was done by the immunoSEQ multiplex PCR assay. A mixture of 60 forward primers for TCR Vbeta segments and 13 reverse primers for TCR Jbeta segments was used in the multiplex PCR. TCRdb re-hosts the immuneACCESS table, in-frame sequences only. Its copies lack some clones; in the studies checked, an unresolved V gene accounts for under half of them, and the cause for the rest is not known. Across this sample there are 210,000 or so clones, with over 75% seen only once. The ten largest clones add up to roughly 0.45% of the sample. The specimen sequenced was PBMCs. These receptors came from a boy aged 5-17 years in good health and CMV-seronegative.

V and J are TRBV27 and TRBJ1-2; 9 nucleotides align to TRBD1. The V and J ends lost 3 bases and 0 bases, in that order; junction bases with no gene match: 8. Germline-derived CDR1 and CDR2 are MNHEY and SMNVEV (reference sequence). CDR3 length: 17 residues. The CDR3 sequence is CASSLGAGTGPNYGYTF. The CDR3 coding sequence is TGTGCCAGCAGTTTGGGCGCCGGGACAGGGCCTAACTATGGCTACACCTTC.

The chain is built from TRBV19 and TRBJ2-1; 12 bases are shared with TRBD2. The CDR3 runs 16 residues. The germline V gene has CDR1 LNHDA and CDR2 SQIVND (reference sequence). V gave up 4 bases and J gave up 4 bases; unmatched junction bases: 5. The CDR3, as DNA: TGTGCCAGTAGTACCTGGACTAGCGGGGCTTACAATGAGCAGTTCTTC. It is translated as CASSTWTSGAYNEQFF. Looking up the rest from reference TRBV19 and TRBJ2-1 gives the full variable domain: DGGITQSPKYLFRKEGQNVTLSCEQNLNHDAMYWYRQDPGQGLRLIYYSQIVNDFQKGDIAEGYSVSREKKESFPLTVTSAQKNPTAFYLCASSTWTSGAYNEQFFGPGTRLTVL.

The J gene is TRBJ2-1, the V gene TRBV27; 7 nucleotides match TRBD1. This CDR3 region has 14 residues. Germline V gene sequence: CDR1 MNHEY, CDR2 SMNVEV (reference sequence). The J segment lost 7 bases and the V segment lost 3 bases, leaving 6 bases of the junction unmatched. Here the CDR3 DNA reads TGTGCCAGCAGTTTTGGACAGGCTGGGAATGAGCAGTTCTTC. Its translation: CASSFGQAGNEQFF.

The chain uses TRBV4-1 and TRBJ2-1; 14 bases are a match to TRBD2. Germline V CDR1 and CDR2: MGHRA, YSYEKL. The CDR3 extends over 20 amino acids. V lost 5 bases, J lost 1 base, and 13 bases stayed unmatched. The DNA of the CDR3 is TGCGCCAGCAGCTCCTTAACCGGACTAGCGGGAGGATATTCCTACAATGAGCAGTTCTTC. Amino acid sequence: CASSSLTGLAGGYSYNEQFF.

V is TRBV5-4 and J is TRBJ2-4; 8 bases are shared with TRBD1. CDR1 is SGHNT, CDR2 YYREEE, per germline (reference sequence). CDR3 length equals 16 residues. V dropped 0 bases and J dropped 8; count of bases not matched to a gene: 10. The CDR3 region is CASSLAPTGESYIQYF. The CDR3 bases are TGTGCCAGCAGCTTGGCCCCGACAGGGGAATCGTACATTCAGTACTTC.

The chain has TRBV5-4 and TRBJ1-2, with 11 bases aligning to TRBD1. CDR1 is SGHNT and CDR2 is YYREEE in the germline V gene (reference sequence). The CDR3 is 15 residues long. With 4 bases clipped from V and 3 bases from J, the junction kept 5 bases outside the gene matches. CDR3 protein: CASSGGQGVYYGYTF. CDR3 coding DNA: TGTGCCAGCAGCGGGGGACAGGGGGTTTACTATGGCTACACCTTC.

The sample holds one count of this clone. J is TRBJ2-5 and V is TRBV6-1, with unresolved D. Germline V gene sequence: CDR1 MNHNS, CDR2 SASEGT. The ends were cut back, 3 bases at V and 0 bases at J, with 5 bases in the middle. The CDR3 covers 13 residues. The CDR3 loop is CASSDPYQETQYF. The CDR3 DNA sequence: TGTGCCAGCAGTGATCCTTACCAAGAGACCCAGTACTTC.

The chain uses TRBV13 and TRBJ2-7; a possible D gene is TRBD2 (5 bases). Between the trimmed V and J ends, which lost 8 bases and 7 bases, there was a span of 15 bases. CDR1 is PRHDT and CDR2 is FYEKMQ in the germline V gene (reference sequence). The CDR3 totals 12 residues. The CDR3 loop reads CASCLGPGEQYF. CDR3 in DNA: TGTGCCAGCTGCCTTGGCCCGGGGGAGCAGTACTTC.

The rearrangement links TRBV29-1 to TRBJ1-2; 7 bases are a match to TRBD1. V dropped 7 bases and J dropped 4; count of bases not matched to a gene: 6. This CDR3 spans 12 amino acids. Germline CDR1 SQVTM, CDR2 ANQGSEA. The CDR3 coding sequence is TGCAGCGCCCTGACAGGGACCTATGGCTACACCTTC. Amino acids: CSALTGTYGYTF. Combining the CDR3 with reference TRBV29-1 and TRBJ1-2 gives the whole variable domain SAVISQKPSRDICQRGTSLTIQCQVDSQVTMMFWYRQQPGQSLTLIATANQGSEATYESGFVIDKFPISRPNLTFSTLTVSNMSPEDSSIYLCSALTGTYGYTFGSGTRLTVV.

The V and J genes are TRBV6-6 and TRBJ1-1; D perhaps matches TRBD1 (5 bases). Trimming removed 6 bases at V and 3 bases at J, with 17 bases between. The CDR3 consists of 15 residues. Germline V gene lookup returns CDR1 MNHNY and CDR2 SVGAGI (reference sequence). The CDR3 reads CASSWGNRGDTEAFF. For the CDR3, the DNA is TGTGCCAGCAGCTGGGGAAATAGGGGTGACACTGAAGCTTTCTTT.